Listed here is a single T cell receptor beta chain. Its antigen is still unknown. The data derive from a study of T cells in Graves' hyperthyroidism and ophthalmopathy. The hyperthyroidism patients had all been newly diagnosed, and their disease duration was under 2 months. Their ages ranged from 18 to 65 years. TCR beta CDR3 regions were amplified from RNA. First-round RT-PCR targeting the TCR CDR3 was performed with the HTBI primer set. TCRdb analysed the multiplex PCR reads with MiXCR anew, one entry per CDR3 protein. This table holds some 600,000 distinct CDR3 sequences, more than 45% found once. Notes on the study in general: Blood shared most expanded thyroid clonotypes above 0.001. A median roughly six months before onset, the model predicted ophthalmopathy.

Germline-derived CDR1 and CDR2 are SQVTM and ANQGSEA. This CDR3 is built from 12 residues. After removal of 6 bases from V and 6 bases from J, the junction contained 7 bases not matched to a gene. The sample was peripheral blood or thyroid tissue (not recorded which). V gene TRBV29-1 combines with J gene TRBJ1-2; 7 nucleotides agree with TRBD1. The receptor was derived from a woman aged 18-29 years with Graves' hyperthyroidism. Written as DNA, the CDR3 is TGCAGCGTGCCGACAGGGTCCGATGGCTACACCTTC. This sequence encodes CSVPTGSDGYTF.